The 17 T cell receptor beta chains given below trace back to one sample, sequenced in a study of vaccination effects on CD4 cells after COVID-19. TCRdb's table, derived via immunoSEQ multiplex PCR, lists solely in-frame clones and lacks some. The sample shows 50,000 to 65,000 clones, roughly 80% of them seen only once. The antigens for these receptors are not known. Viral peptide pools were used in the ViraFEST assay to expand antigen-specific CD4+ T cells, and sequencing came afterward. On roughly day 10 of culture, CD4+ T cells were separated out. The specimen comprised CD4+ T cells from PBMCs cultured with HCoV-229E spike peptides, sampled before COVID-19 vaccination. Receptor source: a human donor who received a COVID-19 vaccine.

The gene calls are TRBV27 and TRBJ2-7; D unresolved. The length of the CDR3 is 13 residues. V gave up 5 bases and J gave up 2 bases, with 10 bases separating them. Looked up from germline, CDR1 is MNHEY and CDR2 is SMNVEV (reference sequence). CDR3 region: CASSPTGTYEQYV. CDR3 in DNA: TGTGCCAGCAGTCCTACCGGTACCTACGAGCAGTACGTC.

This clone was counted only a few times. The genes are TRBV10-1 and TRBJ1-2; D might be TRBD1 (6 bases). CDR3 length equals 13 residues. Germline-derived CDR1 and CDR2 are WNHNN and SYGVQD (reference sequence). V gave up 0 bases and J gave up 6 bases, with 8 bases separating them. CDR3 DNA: TGCGCCAGCAGTGAGTCCCCAGGGGATGGCTACACCTTC. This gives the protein CASSESPGDGYTF.

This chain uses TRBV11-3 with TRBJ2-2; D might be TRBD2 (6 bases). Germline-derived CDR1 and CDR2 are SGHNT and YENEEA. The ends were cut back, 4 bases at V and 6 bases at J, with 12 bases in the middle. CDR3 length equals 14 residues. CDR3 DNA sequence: TGTGCCAGCAGCTGGGGCGGAGGGTCCGGGGAGCTGTTTTTT. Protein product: CASSWGGGSGELFF.

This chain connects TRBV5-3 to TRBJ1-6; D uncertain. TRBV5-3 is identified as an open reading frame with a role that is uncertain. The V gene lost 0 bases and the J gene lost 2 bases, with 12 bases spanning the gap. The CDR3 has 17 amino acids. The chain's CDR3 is CARSLAPGFPYNSPLHF. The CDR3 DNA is TGTGCCAGAAGCTTGGCGCCGGGGTTCCCCTATAATTCACCCCTCCACTTT.

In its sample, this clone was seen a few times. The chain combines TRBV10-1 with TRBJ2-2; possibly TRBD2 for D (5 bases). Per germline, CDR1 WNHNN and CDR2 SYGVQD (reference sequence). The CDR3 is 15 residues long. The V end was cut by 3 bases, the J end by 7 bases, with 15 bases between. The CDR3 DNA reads TGCGCCAGCAGTGAACCCGCCTCGGGGAACGGGGAGCTGTTTTTT. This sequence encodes CASSEPASGNGELFF.

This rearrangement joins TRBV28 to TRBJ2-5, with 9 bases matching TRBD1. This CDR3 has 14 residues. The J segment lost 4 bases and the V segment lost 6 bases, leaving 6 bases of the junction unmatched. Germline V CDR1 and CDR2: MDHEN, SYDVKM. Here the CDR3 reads CASRAQGAGETQYF. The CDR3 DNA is TGTGCCAGCAGGGCACAGGGGGCTGGAGAGACCCAGTACTTC. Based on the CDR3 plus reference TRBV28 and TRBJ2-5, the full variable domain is DVKVTQSSRYLVKRTGEKVFLECVQDMDHENMFWYRQDPGLGLRLIYFSYDVKMKEKGDIPEGYSVSREKKERFSLILESASTNQTSMYLCASRAQGAGETQYFGPGTRLLVL.

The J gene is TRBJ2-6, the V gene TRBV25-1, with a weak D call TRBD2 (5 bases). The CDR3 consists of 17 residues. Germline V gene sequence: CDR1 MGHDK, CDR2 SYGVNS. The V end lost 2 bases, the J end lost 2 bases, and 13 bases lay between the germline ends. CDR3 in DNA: TGTGCCAGCAGTGAAACGAAGGGAGTACCTGGGGCCAACGTCCTGACTTTC. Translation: CASSETKGVPGANVLTF.

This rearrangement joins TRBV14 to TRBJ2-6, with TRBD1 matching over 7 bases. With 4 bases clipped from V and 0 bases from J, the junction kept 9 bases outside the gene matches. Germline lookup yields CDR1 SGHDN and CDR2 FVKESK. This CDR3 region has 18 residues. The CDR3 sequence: CASSRQGVALSGANVLTF. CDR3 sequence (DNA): TGTGCCAGCAGCCGCCAGGGGGTTGCCCTCTCTGGGGCCAACGTCCTGACTTTC.

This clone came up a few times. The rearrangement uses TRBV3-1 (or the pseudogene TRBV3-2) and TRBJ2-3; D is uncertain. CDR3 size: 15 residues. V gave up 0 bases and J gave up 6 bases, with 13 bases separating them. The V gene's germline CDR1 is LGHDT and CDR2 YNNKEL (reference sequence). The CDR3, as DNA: TGTGCCAGCAGCCAAGAGGCGCGGATGTGGGATACGCAGTATTTT. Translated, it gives CASSQEARMWDTQYF.

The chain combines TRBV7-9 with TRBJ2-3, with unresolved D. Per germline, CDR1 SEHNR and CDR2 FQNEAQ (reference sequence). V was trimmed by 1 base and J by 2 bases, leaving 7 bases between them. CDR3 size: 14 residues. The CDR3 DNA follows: TGTGCCAGCAGCTTAGGGCCCTCCACAGATACGCAGTATTTT. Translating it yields CASSLGPSTDTQYF.

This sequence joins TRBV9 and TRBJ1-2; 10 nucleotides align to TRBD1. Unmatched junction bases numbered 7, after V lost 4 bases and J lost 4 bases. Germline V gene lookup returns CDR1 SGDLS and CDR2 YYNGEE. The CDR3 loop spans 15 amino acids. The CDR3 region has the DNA TGTGCCAGCAGCCCCCGGACAGGGGGTAGCTATGGCTACACCTTC. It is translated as CASSPRTGGSYGYTF.

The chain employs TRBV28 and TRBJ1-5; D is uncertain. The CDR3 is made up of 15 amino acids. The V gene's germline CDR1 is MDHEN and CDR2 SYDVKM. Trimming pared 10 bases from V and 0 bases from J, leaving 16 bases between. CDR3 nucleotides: TGTGCCACGACCCACGGGGTCAATAGCAATCAGCCCCAGCATTTT. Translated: CATTHGVNSNQPQHF.

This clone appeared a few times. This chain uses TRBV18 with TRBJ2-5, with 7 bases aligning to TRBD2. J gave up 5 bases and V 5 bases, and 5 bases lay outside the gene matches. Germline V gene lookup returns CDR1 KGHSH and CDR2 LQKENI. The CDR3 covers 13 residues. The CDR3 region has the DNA TGTGCCAGCTCATGGACTAGAGAGGAGACCCAGTACTTC. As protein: CASSWTREETQYF.

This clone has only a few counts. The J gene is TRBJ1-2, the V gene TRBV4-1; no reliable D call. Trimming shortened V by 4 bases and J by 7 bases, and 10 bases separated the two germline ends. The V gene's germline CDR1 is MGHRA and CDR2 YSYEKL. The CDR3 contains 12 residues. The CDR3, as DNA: TGCGCCAGCAGCCCCACTTGGGGTGGCTACACCTTC. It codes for CASSPTWGGYTF.

The CDR3 DNA reads as TGTGCCAGCAGTCTCGGACTAGCATACATTCAGTACTTC. Encoded protein: CASSLGLAYIQYF. The chain links TRBV6-5 to TRBJ2-4, with 8 bases that match TRBD2. This CDR3 is 13 amino acids long. Germline CDR1 reads MNHEY; CDR2 reads SVGAGI. Losses at the gene ends were 5 bases for V and 8 bases for J; bases not matched to a gene: 5.

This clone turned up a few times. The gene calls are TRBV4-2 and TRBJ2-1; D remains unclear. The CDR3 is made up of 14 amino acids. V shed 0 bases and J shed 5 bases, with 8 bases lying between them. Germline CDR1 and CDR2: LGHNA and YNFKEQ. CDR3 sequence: CASSQDGRNNEQFF. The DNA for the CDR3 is TGTGCCAGCAGCCAAGACGGAAGGAACAATGAGCAGTTCTTC.

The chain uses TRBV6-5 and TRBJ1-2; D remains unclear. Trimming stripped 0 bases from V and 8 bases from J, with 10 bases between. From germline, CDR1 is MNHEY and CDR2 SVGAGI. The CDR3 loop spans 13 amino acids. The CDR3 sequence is CASSYSVLLGYTF. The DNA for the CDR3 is TGTGCCAGCAGTTACTCAGTGCTCCTAGGCTACACCTTC.